One sample yielded the 30 T cell receptor beta chains listed below, sequenced in a study of cytomegalovirus exposure and HLA in healthy donors. Use of 60 Vbeta and 13 Jbeta primers characterized the PCR. The repertoire was sequenced with immunoSEQ multiplex PCR; TCRdb's copy has only in-frame clones and lacks some. The table records about 160,000 clones, around 80% of them present only once. Sequenced: PBMCs. These receptors all stem from a man aged 35 to 55 in good health and CMV-seronegative.

V and J are TRBV7-9 and TRBJ1-5, with 8 bases fitting TRBD1. The trim removed 1 base at V and 6 bases at J, leaving 5 bases unmatched. This CDR3 has 15 amino acids. CDR1 and CDR2 (germline): SEHNR, FQNEAQ (reference sequence). This CDR3 is CASSLGTGRLQPQHF. The DNA for the CDR3 is TGTGCCAGCAGCTTAGGGACAGGGCGACTTCAGCCCCAGCATTTT. Looking up the rest from reference TRBV7-9 and TRBJ1-5 gives the full variable domain: DTGVSQNPRHKITKRGQNVTFRCDPISEHNRLYWYRQTLGQGPEFLTYFQNEAQLEKSRLLSDRFSAERPKGSFSTLEIQRTEQGDSAMYLCASSLGTGRLQPQHFGDGTRLSIL.

About this clone itself: Mismatch with germline at one junction end may stem from a read error. The same CDR3 arises from other DNA sequences in this sample as well. CDR3 sequence: CASSYSRDSSYEQYF. The CDR3 DNA follows: TGTGCCAGCAGTTACTCCCGGGACAGTTCCTACGAGCAGTACTTT. V is TRBV6-5 and J is TRBJ2-7; the match to TRBD1 covers 7 bases. Germline CDR1 is MNHEY and CDR2 is SVGAGI. This CDR3 is built from 15 residues.

This sequence joins TRBV4-3 and TRBJ1-1; the match to TRBD1 covers 10 bases. With 0 bases clipped from V and 6 bases from J, the junction kept 4 bases outside the gene matches. There are 15 residues in the CDR3. Germline V CDR1 and CDR2: LGHNA, YSLEER. The CDR3 DNA reads TGCGCCAGCAGCCAAGAGGGGACAGGGGTTTCTGAAGCTTTCTTT. Amino acid sequence: CASSQEGTGVSEAFF.

The chain has TRBV7-9 and TRBJ2-7, with 11 positions matching TRBD1. This CDR3 spans 15 amino acids. Per germline, CDR1 SEHNR and CDR2 FQNEAQ (reference sequence). Unmatched junction bases numbered 13, after V lost 8 bases and J lost 7 bases. The DNA of the CDR3 is TGTGCCAGCTCCTTACAAGGACAGGGGGCCCGTGAGCAGTACTTC. Protein: CASSLQGQGAREQYF.

The chain links TRBV4-1 to TRBJ2-7; TRBD1 matches 7 bases. The CDR3 runs 15 residues. V shed 1 base, J shed 3 bases, and the junction held 6 bases outside the gene matches. CDR1 is MGHRA, CDR2 YSYEKL, per germline. CDR3 sequence (DNA): TGCGCCAGCAGCCAAGGACAGGGTAGGAACTACGAGCAGTACTTC. It yields the protein CASSQGQGRNYEQYF.

The chain recombines TRBV7-2 with TRBJ2-3; D is perhaps TRBD1 (5 bases). V was trimmed by 5 bases and J by 5 bases, leaving 17 bases between them. The germline gives CDR1 SGHTA, CDR2 FQGNSA. The CDR3 is 15 residues long. The CDR3 coding sequence is TGTGCCAGCAGCGCGCAAGGTGGGGCGGTAGATACGCAGTATTTT. Amino acids: CASSAQGGAVDTQYF.

The rearrangement joins TRBV6-6 to TRBJ1-2, with D possibly TRBD1 on 5 matching bases. The germline gives CDR1 MNHNY, CDR2 SVGAGI (reference sequence). V gave up 10 bases and J gave up 2 bases, with 20 bases separating them. The CDR3 loop spans 15 amino acids. The CDR3 DNA is TGTGCCAACAACCCTTGGGGGGTCCCGAACTATGGCTACACCTTC. It yields the protein CANNPWGVPNYGYTF.

CDR3 DNA sequence: TGTGCCAGCACCGTAGCGGGGGGGCTCTCCTACAATGAGCAGTTCTTC. This translates into CASTVAGGLSYNEQFF. The chain combines TRBV28 with TRBJ2-1, with 11 bases matching TRBD2. Germline CDR1 and CDR2: MDHEN and SYDVKM. The CDR3 is 16 residues long. The V gene end was trimmed by 7 bases and the J gene end by 0 bases; junction bases not matched to a gene: 5.

This clone counts as medium-sized. V usage is TRBV6-6 and J usage is TRBJ1-5; D ambiguous. CDR1 MNHNY and CDR2 SVGAGI come from the germline V gene (reference sequence). The CDR3 contains 14 residues. V was trimmed by 7 bases and J by 4 bases, leaving 14 bases between them. The CDR3 spells CASTYESLNQPQHF. In nucleotides, the CDR3 is TGTGCCAGCACCTACGAGAGCCTAAATCAGCCCCAGCATTTT.

The V and J genes are TRBV27 and TRBJ2-1; D gene unclear. The CDR3 runs to 13 residues. Deletions cut 6 bases from V and 7 bases from J, with 13 bases between. Germline CDR1 reads MNHEY; CDR2 reads SMNVEV (reference sequence). The CDR3 loop reads CASRRGSVNEQFF. The CDR3 DNA reads TGTGCCAGCAGACGCGGTTCGGTTAATGAGCAGTTCTTC.

V gene TRBV21-1 combines with J gene TRBJ2-7; the DNA was not compared with TRBD2, the D call given in the table. TRBV21-1 is marked as a pseudogene. The CDR3 is 20 residues long. The CDR3: CASSKAHSREAVRVTYEQYF. CDR3 nucleotides: TGTGCCAGCAGCAAAGCCCACTCGCGGGAGGCTGTTCGTGTCACCTACGAGCAGTACTTC.

The V and J genes are TRBV13 and TRBJ1-1; TRBD1 is a possible D gene (6 bases). V lost 5 bases to trimming and J lost 5 bases, with 18 bases between them. The CDR3 has 15 amino acids. Germline V gene sequence: CDR1 PRHDT, CDR2 FYEKMQ (reference sequence). CDR3: CASSAVGGRRTEAFF. In DNA form, the CDR3 reads TGTGCCAGCAGCGCCGTCGGGGGGCGCAGGACTGAAGCTTTCTTT.

The CDR3 bases are TGTGCCAGCAAGCTGGACAGGATCGGGTACGAGCAGTACTTC. Translated, it gives CASKLDRIGYEQYF. The genes are TRBV28 and TRBJ2-7; 7 bases line up with TRBD1. The CDR3 contains 14 residues. Germline CDR1 and CDR2: MDHEN and SYDVKM. V was clipped by 7 bases and J by 4 bases; unmatched bases: 10.

The sample holds a few counts of this clone. The rearrangement uses TRBV6-4 and TRBJ2-2, with D unclear. CDR3 length: 13 residues. Trimming took off 4 bases at V and 3 bases at J, with 6 bases between the two ends. Looked up from germline, CDR1 is MRHNA and CDR2 is SNTAGT. CDR3 coding DNA: TGTGCCAGCAGTGCCTCCTACACCGGGGAGCTGTTTTTT. Translating gives CASSASYTGELFF.

The chain has TRBV11-2 and TRBJ2-1; TRBD2 aligns across 8 bases. Germline V gene sequence: CDR1 SGHAT, CDR2 FQNNGV. The CDR3 consists of 16 residues. V trimming: 0 bases; J trimming: 7 bases; junction bases outside the gene matches: 8. CDR3 region: CASSLEPGGIGNEQFF. The CDR3 DNA is TGTGCCAGCAGCTTAGAACCGGGAGGGATTGGGAATGAGCAGTTCTTC.

CDR3 DNA sequence: TGCGCCAGCAGCCAACGAGCAGACGCCATAGGGGGAAAACTGTTTTTT. It yields the protein CASSQRADAIGGKLFF. The gene calls are TRBV4-1 and TRBJ1-4; a possible D gene is TRBD1 (6 bases). This CDR3 is 16 amino acids long. V shed 2 bases and J shed 10 bases, with 20 bases lying between them. Germline values: CDR1 MGHRA, CDR2 YSYEKL.

This rearrangement joins TRBV5-6 to TRBJ2-3, with D possibly matching TRBD2 (5 bases). The CDR3 extends over 14 amino acids. V was shortened by 4 bases and J by 2 bases, with 11 bases between the two germline ends. Germline-derived CDR1 and CDR2 are SGHDT and YYEEEE. CDR3 protein: CASSPRGNTDTQYF. CDR3 DNA sequence: TGTGCCAGCAGCCCCCGGGGTAACACAGATACGCAGTATTTT.

The chain employs TRBV15 and TRBJ2-7, with D possibly being TRBD2 (5 bases). Trimming cost V 3 bases and J 7 bases, with 10 bases left between them. Germline V CDR1 and CDR2: LNHNV, YYDKDF (reference sequence). The CDR3 is 12 amino acids. CDR3 nucleotide sequence: TGTGCCACCAGCAGGGATTCGGGGGAGCAGTACTTC. It specifies CATSRDSGEQYF.

The chain couples TRBV4-2 to TRBJ2-4, with D perhaps TRBD2 (5 bases). The CDR3 is 16 amino acids. V was cut by 1 base and J by 8 bases, with 18 bases left in between. Germline CDR1 and CDR2: LGHNA and YNFKEQ. DNA for the CDR3: TGTGCCAGCAGCCAAGTGTCGCAGGTCGACGGGGACATTCAGTACTTC. This sequence encodes CASSQVSQVDGDIQYF.

The J gene is TRBJ2-3, the V gene TRBV7-9, with 9 bases matching TRBD2. V lost 4 bases, J lost 2 bases, and 7 bases stayed unmatched. CDR3 length: 16 amino acids. Per the germline V gene, CDR1 is SEHNR and CDR2 is FQNEAQ (reference sequence). The CDR3 is CASSSYPSGTTDTQYF. CDR3 DNA sequence: TGTGCCAGCAGCTCCTATCCTAGCGGGACCACAGATACGCAGTATTTT.

With respect to this clone: The conserved phenylalanine or tryptophan is not found at the CDR3 terminus, so this likely reflects a read error. V gene TRBV2 combines with J gene TRBJ2-7; a weak D match, TRBD1 (5 bases). Trimming left V 8 bases short and J 3 bases short, with 8 bases between. The CDR3 extends over 11 amino acids. Per the germline V gene, CDR1 is SNHLY and CDR2 is FYNNEI. The CDR3 region is CASLGDYEQYY. The CDR3 region has the DNA TGTGCCAGCCTAGGGGACTACGAGCAGTACTAC.

The CDR3 region has the DNA TGTGCCAGCAGCCTACAAACCTCAGGGGTTGGTGACACCGGGGAGCTGTTTTTT. Translation gives CASSLQTSGVGDTGELFF. The chain is built from TRBV11-1 and TRBJ2-2, with a tentative D call TRBD1 (6 bases). V gave up 5 bases and J gave up 3 bases, with 22 bases separating them. CDR3 size: 18 residues. CDR1 is SGHAT, CDR2 FQDESV, per germline (reference sequence).

The V call is TRBV6-5, the J call TRBJ1-2; 7 bases map to TRBD1. V trimming: 2 bases; J trimming: 0 bases; junction bases outside the gene matches: 6. Germline CDR1 and CDR2: MNHEY and SVGAGI. This CDR3 has 16 residues. CDR3 DNA: TGTGCCAGCAGTTACCGGACAGGCTTAGCTAACTATGGCTACACCTTC. It translates to CASSYRTGLANYGYTF.

CDR3 protein: CASRPGLAGPGEQFF. Written as DNA, the CDR3 is TGTGCCAGCAGACCGGGACTAGCGGGTCCCGGGGAGCAGTTCTTC. The chain employs TRBV28 and TRBJ2-1; TRBD2 aligns across 12 bases. The CDR3 consists of 15 residues. Germline V CDR1 and CDR2: MDHEN, SYDVKM. Losses at the gene ends were 6 bases for V and 10 bases for J; bases not matched to a gene: 10.

V is TRBV6-5 and J is TRBJ1-1; D unclear. CDR1 and CDR2 from the germline V gene are MNHEY and SVGAGI. The CDR3 has 14 residues. Trimming cost V 0 bases and J 8 bases, with 13 bases left between them. The CDR3 bases are TGTGCCAGCAGTTACTCTCCCTCGGCGGGGGAAGCTTTCTTT. Amino acid sequence: CASSYSPSAGEAFF.

The chain uses TRBV28 and TRBJ2-5; maybe TRBD1 (5 bases). Germline values: CDR1 MDHEN, CDR2 SYDVKM. V lost 4 bases and J lost 5, with 20 bases in between. This CDR3 has 16 residues. The CDR3, as DNA: TGTGCCAGCAGTTCTGACAGAATGGATAGGTCGGAGACCCAGTACTTC. Amino acids: CASSSDRMDRSETQYF. Together with reference TRBV28 and TRBJ2-5, the CDR3 gives the full variable domain: DVKVTQSSRYLVKRTGEKVFLECVQDMDHENMFWYRQDPGLGLRLIYFSYDVKMKEKGDIPEGYSVSREKKERFSLILESASTNQTSMYLCASSSDRMDRSETQYFGPGTRLLVL.

This clone showed up just once. The J gene is TRBJ2-3, the V gene TRBV28; 9 positions match TRBD2. V lost 6 bases and J lost 2; bases outside the gene matches: 6. The CDR3 covers 15 residues. Germline CDR1 MDHEN, CDR2 SYDVKM. CDR3 residues: CASSRLAGNTDTQYF. For the CDR3, the DNA is TGTGCCAGCAGCCGCCTAGCGGGAAACACAGATACGCAGTATTTT.

The chain employs TRBV7-2 and TRBJ2-5; D might be TRBD2 (5 bases). Trimming stripped 10 bases from V and 2 bases from J, with 14 bases between. This CDR3 contains 13 residues. CDR1 SGHTA and CDR2 FQGNSA come from the germline V gene. Here the CDR3 reads CATSSGKQETQYF. The CDR3 nucleotides are TGTGCCACCTCCTCCGGGAAGCAAGAGACCCAGTACTTC.

This clone was seen once. The chain uses TRBV5-4 and TRBJ2-5; a possible D gene is TRBD2 (7 bases). The V end was cut by 7 bases, the J end by 3 bases, with 16 bases between. Per the germline V gene, CDR1 is SGHNT and CDR2 is YYREEE (reference sequence). The CDR3 length is 14 residues. CDR3 region: CASSKGGGEETQYF. As DNA, the CDR3 is TGTGCCAGCTCTAAGGGAGGGGGAGAAGAGACCCAGTACTTC.

On this clone: At one end the junction does not follow the germline gene, possibly because of a read error. The J gene is TRBJ2-4, the V gene TRBV28, with D perhaps TRBD2 (6 bases). This CDR3 is 15 amino acids long. Germline V gene lookup returns CDR1 MDHEN and CDR2 SYDVKM. The CDR3 sequence: CASSLVRDFKNSQYF. As DNA, the CDR3 is TGTGCCAGCAGTTTGGTCCGGGACTTCAAAAACAGTCAGTACTTC.